A selection of T cell receptor beta chains follows, all from one sample in a study of T-cell reconstitution after alpha-beta-depleted transplantation in children. Each CDR3 protein gets one entry after TCRdb re-called the PCR reads with MiXCR. The sample yields a few hundred thousand distinct CDR3 sequences, 18% seen once. The sequencing used PBMCs from the stem cell graft donor, collected from the stem cell graft. The receptor set was obtained from a human donor who donated a stem cell graft to a child with acute lymphoblastic leukemia. Both conserved end residues are part of each CDR3. The D gene is left open where the match is weak. For some rows the clone size is stated as once, few or many, or as a class when expanded; others skip it.

abundance	d_gene	v_gene	j_gene	CDR3aa	CDR3nt
few	-	TRBV21-1	TRBJ1-1	CARGGNTEAFF	TGTGCCAGAGGGGGAAACACTGAAGCTTTCTTT
many	-	TRBV27	TRBJ2-2	CASSSTLAGELFF	TGTGCCAGCAGTTCGACATTGGCCGGGGAGCTGTTTTTT
-	-	TRBV9	TRBJ1-3	CASSVGDSGNTIYF	TGTGCCAGCAGCGTAGGCGACTCTGGAAACACCATATATTTT
few	TRBD1	TRBV20-1	TRBJ2-4	CSAYDRGGQYF	TGCAGTGCATATGACAGGGGCGGTCAGTACTTC
-	-	TRBV12-3/TRBV12-4	TRBJ2-5	CASSLSGQLPFQDTQYF	TGTGCCAGCAGTTTGAGCGGGCAGCTACCTTTCCAAGATACCCAGTACTTC
few	-	TRBV20-1	TRBJ1-6	CSASRGRINSPLHF	TGCAGTGCTAGCCGGGGTAGGATTAATTCACCCCTCCACTTT
-	-	TRBV7-9	TRBJ1-1	CASSSGYTEAFF	TGTGCCAGCAGCTCAGGGTACACTGAAGCTTTCTTT
-	-	TRBV12-3/TRBV12-4	TRBJ1-1	CASSLVSGTGAFF	TGTGCCAGCAGCCTAGTTAGCGGTACGGGAGCTTTCTTT
-	-	TRBV5-1	TRBJ2-4	CASSGEDNKLAKNIQYF	TGCGCCAGCAGCGGGGAGGACAATAAACTAGCCAAAAACATTCAGTACTTC
few	TRBD1	TRBV6-5	TRBJ1-2	CASSYVKGQPSSYGYTF	TGTGCCAGCAGTTACGTTAAGGGACAGCCATCTAGCTATGGCTACACCTTC